This TCR beta chain is drawn from a study of blood T cells in healthy people across ages. Study findings and constraints: Versus aged donors, long-lived donors had higher diversity and more naive CD4+ cells.

Whenever a sample was processed, at least 6.5 million PBMCs were isolated. A second PCR, run for about 6 to 11 cycles, used a sample-barcoded 5' primer plus a J-beta primer mix. Every single cDNA molecule received a tag from a template-switch adaptor with 12 random nucleotides. Each single sample gave us at least 3 million CDR3-containing paired-end reads. TCRdb re-called the 5' RACE reads with MiXCR, one entry per CDR3 protein. The sample records about 780,000 distinct CDR3 sequences, 62% being singletons. Germline V lookup: CDR1 DFQATT, CDR2 SNEGSKA (reference sequence). The CDR3 totals 12 residues. This clonotype was detected a few times. Its antigen remains unidentified.

The sequencing input was blood. The rearrangement uses TRBV20-1 and TRBJ1-2; tentatively, D is TRBD1 (5 bases). This receptor was identified in a man younger than 40 in good health. The CDR3 sequence: CSATGTDYGYTF. The CDR3 DNA reads as TGCAGCGCCACCGGGACGGATTATGGCTACACCTTC.